This TCR beta chain was recorded in a study of beta chain features in type 1 diabetes (dated by TCRdb to the late 2010s). Turning to the overall study: No differences in mean age, gender distribution, total cell number or subset yield were found between patients and healthy donors. Across all samples, fewer than 130 million sorted cells were examined, and cell number per subset correlated strongly with RNA yield. The study compared TCRB repertoires of sorted circulating CD4+ T cell subsets between recently diagnosed type 1 diabetes patients and matched healthy donors. Whereas all 30 or so donors provided naive and central memory subsets, regulatory and stem cell-like memory subsets were isolated from just 8 patients and about 8 healthy donors. Results the study describes overall, beyond this receptor: Fewer insertions and more nucleotide deletions at VDJ recombination sites were observed in patients with type 1 diabetes, implying thymic rearrangement abnormalities. Shorter templates might be favored by PCR, yet because patient and control samples were amplified and corrected together, any such skew would affect both groups equally. The naive, central memory and regulatory TCRB repertoires appeared to resemble one another more closely among patients than among healthy donors. Because cDNA rather than genomic DNA was sequenced, highly expressing activated cells could have been over-represented, although no difference in activation and CD3 levels was found between groups. Because small numbers of individuals were included in the HLA sub-analyses, any influence of HLA type on TCRB rearrangement was left unresolved. A moderate but significant shortening of TCRB CDR3 length was observed in type 1 diabetes patients in all four CD4+ subsets.

Compared with germline, V lacks 6 bases and J lacks 0 bases; bases without a gene match: 8. The germline V gene gives CDR1 as KGHSH and CDR2 as LQKENI. From the cysteine through the phenylalanine, the CDR3 covers 17 amino acids. The kept DNA is CDR3 alone, 51 bases in frame from the first base. About this clone: Its specific antigen is unknown. No clone much larger than this one lies a single base away; base qualities are absent.

A single peripheral blood draw of around 120 mL on average was collected from each donor into heparinised tubes. A BD FACSAria II and a panel including CD45RO, CCR7, CD25, CD127, CD95 and CD27 were used to sort naive, central memory, regulatory and stem cell-like memory CD4+ T cells. Every sorted population had a purity above 95%. PBMCs were isolated immediately by Lymphoprep density gradient centrifugation and stained directly without culture. So that batch effects would be minimized, each experiment stained and sorted samples in pairs, pairing one healthy donor with one patient. The entire isolated RNA was reverse transcribed using the High Capacity cDNA Reverse Transcription Kit, and thus expressed TCRB transcripts were sequenced. Stem cell-like memory T cell samples underwent survey-depth immunoSEQ sequencing, averaging about 1 million total reads per sample. Sorted cells were lysed in RLT buffer, and RNA was extracted using DNase-treated RNeasy Micro or Mini kits according to cell number. To prevent cross-contamination, each cell subset was processed individually, whereas patient and healthy donor samples were processed jointly. The immunoSEQ multiplex PCR was used to amplify TCRB sequences from cDNA, yielding 87-bp fragments that span the CDR3 region. Amplicons were sequenced on the Illumina HiSeq platform. Under the source paper's analysis protocol: Synthetic template baselines were used to correct PCR bias computationally, reads within Hamming distance 2 were collapsed together, and singletons that could not be merged were discarded. Reads were aligned to IMGT to assign V, D and J genes, CDR3 length, and insertions or deletions at six rearrangement sites. Within each subset, clonotype counts were normalized to the number of sorted cells before true diversity and Gini coefficients were calculated with the tcR R package. The overlap coefficient, calculated on TCRB nucleotide sequences, was used to measure repertoire sharing. As stored in TCRdb, this immuneACCESS dataset retains in-frame rearrangements with V and J assigned. A fraction of the clones does not appear; measured against another copy, unresolved V genes explain less than half of the discrepancy, and the remainder lacks a known reason. Clone size and V and J calls were adopted from that table, with D and trimming inferred from the DNA. The table for this sample lists approximately 84,000 clones; roughly 31% of them were counted only once. The ten largest clonotypes hold 0.4% to 0.45% of the sample.

This receptor chain uses TRBV18 and TRBJ1-1, and TRBD1 matches 12 of the central bases. Sequences were obtained from stem cell memory CD4+ T cells from blood. In light of the paper, this sample's cell subset or site label describes: stem cell-like memory CD4+ T cells. The source of this sequence is a woman between 18 and 30 years old in good health. The DNA sequence follows: TGTGCCAGCTCCCGCCGGGACAGGGGGCTCATGAACACTGAAGCTTTCTTT. This sequence encodes CASSRRDRGLMNTEAFF.